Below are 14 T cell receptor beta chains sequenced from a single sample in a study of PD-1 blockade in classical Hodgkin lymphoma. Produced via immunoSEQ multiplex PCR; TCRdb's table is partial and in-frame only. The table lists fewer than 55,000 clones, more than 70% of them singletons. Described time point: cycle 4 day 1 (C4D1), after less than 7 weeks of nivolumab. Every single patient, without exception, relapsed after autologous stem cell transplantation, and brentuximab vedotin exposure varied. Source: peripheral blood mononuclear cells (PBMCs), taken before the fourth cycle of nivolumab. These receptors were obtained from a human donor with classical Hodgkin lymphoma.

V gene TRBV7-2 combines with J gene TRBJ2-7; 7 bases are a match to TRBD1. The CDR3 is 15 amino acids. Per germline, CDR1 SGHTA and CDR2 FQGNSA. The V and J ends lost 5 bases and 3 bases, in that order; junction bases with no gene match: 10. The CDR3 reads CASSLTGAPLYEQYF. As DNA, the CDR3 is TGTGCCAGCAGCCTCACAGGGGCCCCTCTCTACGAGCAGTACTTC.

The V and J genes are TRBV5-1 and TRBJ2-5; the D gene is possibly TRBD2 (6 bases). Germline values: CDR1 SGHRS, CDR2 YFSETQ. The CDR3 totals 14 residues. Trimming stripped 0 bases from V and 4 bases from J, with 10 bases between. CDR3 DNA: TGCGCCAGCAGCTTGGACCAGGGAGGAGAGACCCAGTACTTC. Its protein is CASSLDQGGETQYF.

Here the CDR3 DNA reads TGTGCCAGCAGCTTGGAGGCAGGGAACACTGAAGCTTTCTTT. It codes for CASSLEAGNTEAFF. This chain joins TRBV5-4 and TRBJ1-1; no firm D call. Germline lookup yields CDR1 SGHNT and CDR2 YYREEE (reference sequence). V was cut by 0 bases and J by 1 base, with 7 bases left in between. The CDR3 sequence is 14 residues long.

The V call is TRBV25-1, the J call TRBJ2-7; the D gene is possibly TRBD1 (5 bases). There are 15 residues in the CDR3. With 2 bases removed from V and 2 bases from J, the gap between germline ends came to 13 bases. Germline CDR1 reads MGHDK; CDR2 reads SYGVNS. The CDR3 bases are TGTGCCAGCAGTGAAACAACAGGTTACACCTACGAGCAGTACTTC. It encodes CASSETTGYTYEQYF.

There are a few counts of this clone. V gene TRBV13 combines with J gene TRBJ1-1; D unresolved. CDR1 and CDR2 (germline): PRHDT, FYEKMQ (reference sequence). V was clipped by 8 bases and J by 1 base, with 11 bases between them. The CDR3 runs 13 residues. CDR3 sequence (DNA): TGTGCCAGCCGCGTCGTGGGGAACACTGAAGCTTTCTTT. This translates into CASRVVGNTEAFF.

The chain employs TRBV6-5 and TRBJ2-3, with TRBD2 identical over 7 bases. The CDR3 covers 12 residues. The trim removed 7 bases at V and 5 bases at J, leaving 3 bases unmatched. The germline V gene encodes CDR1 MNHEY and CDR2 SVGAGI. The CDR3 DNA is TGTGCCAGCAACACGGGGGGAGATACGCAGTATTTT. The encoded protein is CASNTGGDTQYF.

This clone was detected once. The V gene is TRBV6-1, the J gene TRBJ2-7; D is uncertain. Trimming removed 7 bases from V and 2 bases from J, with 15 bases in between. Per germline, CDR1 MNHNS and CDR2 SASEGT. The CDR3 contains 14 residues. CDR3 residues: CASTPTDGTYEQYF. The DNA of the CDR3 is TGTGCCAGCACCCCGACGGATGGTACCTACGAGCAGTACTTC.

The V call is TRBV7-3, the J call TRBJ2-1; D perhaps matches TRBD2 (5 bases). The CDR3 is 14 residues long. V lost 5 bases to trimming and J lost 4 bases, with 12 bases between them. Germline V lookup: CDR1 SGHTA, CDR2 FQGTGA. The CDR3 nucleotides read TGTGCCAGCAGCGAACAAGGGAGTTACAATGAGCAGTTCTTC. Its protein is CASSEQGSYNEQFF.

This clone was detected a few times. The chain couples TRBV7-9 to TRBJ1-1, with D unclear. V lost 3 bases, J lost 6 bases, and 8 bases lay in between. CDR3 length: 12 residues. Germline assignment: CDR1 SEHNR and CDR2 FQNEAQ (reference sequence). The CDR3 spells CASSFYRAEAFF. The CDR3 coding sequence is TGTGCCAGCAGCTTCTATCGCGCTGAAGCTTTCTTT. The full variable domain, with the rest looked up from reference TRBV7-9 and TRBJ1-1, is DTGVSQNPRHKITKRGQNVTFRCDPISEHNRLYWYRQTLGQGPEFLTYFQNEAQLEKSRLLSDRFSAERPKGSFSTLEIQRTEQGDSAMYLCASSFYRAEAFFGQGTRLTVV.

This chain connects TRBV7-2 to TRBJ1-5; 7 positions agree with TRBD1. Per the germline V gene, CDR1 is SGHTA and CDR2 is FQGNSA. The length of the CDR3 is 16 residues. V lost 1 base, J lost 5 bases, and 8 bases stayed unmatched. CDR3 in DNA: TGTGCCAGCAGCTTAGAACAACAGGGGACCCATCAGCCCCAGCATTTT. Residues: CASSLEQQGTHQPQHF.

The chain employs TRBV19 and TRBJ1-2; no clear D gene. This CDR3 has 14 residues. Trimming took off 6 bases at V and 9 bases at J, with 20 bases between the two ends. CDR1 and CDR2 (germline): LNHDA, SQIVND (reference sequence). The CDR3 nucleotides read TGTGCCAGTAGAATTGTTGTGGCGGGAGCTAGCTACACCTTC. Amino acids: CASRIVVAGASYTF. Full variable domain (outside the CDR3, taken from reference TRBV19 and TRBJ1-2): DGGITQSPKYLFRKEGQNVTLSCEQNLNHDAMYWYRQDPGQGLRLIYYSQIVNDFQKGDIAEGYSVSREKKESFPLTVTSAQKNPTAFYLCASRIVVAGASYTFGSGTRLTVV.

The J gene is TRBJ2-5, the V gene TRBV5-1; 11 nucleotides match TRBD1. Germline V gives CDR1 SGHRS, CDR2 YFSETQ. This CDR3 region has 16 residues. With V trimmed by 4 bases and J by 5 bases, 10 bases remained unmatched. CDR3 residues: CASSLTGQGARETQYF. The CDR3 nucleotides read TGCGCCAGCAGCCTTACAGGACAGGGGGCGAGGGAGACCCAGTACTTC.

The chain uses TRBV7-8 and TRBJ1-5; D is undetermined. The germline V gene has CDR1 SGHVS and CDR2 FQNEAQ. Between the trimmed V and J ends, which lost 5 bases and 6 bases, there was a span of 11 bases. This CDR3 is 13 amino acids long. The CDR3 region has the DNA TGTGCCAGCAGCCTCTCGGAGAGTCAGCCCCAGCATTTT. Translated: CASSLSESQPQHF.

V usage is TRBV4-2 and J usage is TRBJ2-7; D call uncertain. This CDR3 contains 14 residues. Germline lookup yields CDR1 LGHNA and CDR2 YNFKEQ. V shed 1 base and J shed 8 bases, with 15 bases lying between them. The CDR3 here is CASSQVLQVGKQYF. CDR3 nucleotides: TGTGCCAGCAGCCAAGTCCTGCAGGTCGGAAAGCAGTACTTC.